Listed below are T cell receptor beta chains from one sample, sequenced in a study of blood T cell repertoires in COVID-19. The method was immunoSEQ multiplex PCR; TCRdb's version includes in-frame clones alone and lacks a portion of them. The data show 300,000 to 450,000 clones, less than 85% seen once. The sequencing input was peripheral blood. All receptors derive from a woman aged 18-29 years with acute or convalescent COVID-19. Both conserved end residues are part of each CDR3. A D gene is named only where the DNA matches it firmly. Only part of the rows carry a size: once, few, many, or a class if the clone is expanded.

J gene	D gene	V gene	clone size	CDR3 protein	CDR3 DNA
TRBJ2-2	NA	TRBV28	NA	CASSLAHRSGELFF	TGTGCCAGCAGTTTAGCTCACAGGTCCGGGGAGCTGTTTTTT
TRBJ1-4	NA	TRBV5-4	NA	CASSSNDRLEKLFF	TGTGCCAGCAGCTCTAACGACAGGTTAGAAAAACTGTTTTTT
TRBJ1-2	NA	TRBV5-1	NA	CASSLPFEGYTF	TGCGCCAGCAGCTTGCCATTCGAGGGCTACACCTTC
TRBJ1-6	TRBD1	TRBV7-8	NA	CASRGQSVSPLHF	TGTGCCAGCAGGGGACAGAGCGTGTCACCCCTCCACTTT
TRBJ2-1	TRBD2	TRBV25-1	NA	CASRGLAGNNEQFF	TGTGCCAGCAGAGGGCTAGCGGGGAACAATGAGCAGTTCTTC
TRBJ1-2	NA	TRBV29-1	NA	CSVHRVGNYGYTF	TGCAGCGTTCACAGGGTTGGGAACTATGGCTACACCTTC
TRBJ2-1	TRBD1	TRBV4-2	NA	CASSSGQGVPDEQFF	TGTGCCAGCAGCTCCGGACAGGGAGTCCCTGATGAGCAGTTCTTC
TRBJ2-7	NA	TRBV7-3	NA	CASSLGGNHEQYF	TGTGCCAGCAGCTTAGGAGGGAACCACGAGCAGTACTTC
TRBJ1-2	NA	TRBV14	NA	CASSQATGVNYGYTF	TGTGCCAGCAGCCAAGCAACAGGAGTAAACTATGGCTACACCTTC
TRBJ1-5	NA	TRBV11-2	NA	CASSVQGTNQPQHF	TGTGCCAGCAGCGTACAGGGAACCAATCAGCCCCAGCATTTT
TRBJ1-2	TRBD1	TRBV5-1	NA	CASSLGQDGYTF	TGCGCCAGCAGCCTCGGACAGGATGGCTACACCTTC
TRBJ2-2	NA	TRBV5-1	NA	CASSLARVANTGELFF	TGCGCCAGCAGCTTGGCCCGGGTCGCGAACACCGGGGAGCTGTTTTTT
TRBJ2-2	TRBD2	TRBV5-6	NA	CASSSGLAGNTGELFF	TGTGCCAGCAGCTCCGGACTAGCGGGGAACACCGGGGAGCTGTTTTTT
TRBJ2-7	TRBD2	TRBV7-6	NA	CASSPGTSATYEQYF	TGTGCCAGCAGCCCCGGGACTAGCGCTACCTACGAGCAGTACTTC
TRBJ1-6	NA	TRBV28	NA	CASGRGGNSPLHF	TGTGCCAGCGGCAGGGGTGGTAATTCACCCCTCCACTTT
TRBJ1-2	TRBD1	TRBV6-6	NA	CASSSGQGNYGYTF	TGTGCCAGCAGTTCCGGACAGGGTAACTATGGCTACACCTTC
TRBJ2-5	NA	TRBV1	NA	CTSSHPGGGTGRVETQYF	TGCACCAGCAGCCATCCGGGAGGGGGGACTGGTCGAGTTGAGACCCAGTACTTC
TRBJ2-5	NA	TRBV6-5	few	CASRALKGPQETQYF	TGTGCCAGCAGGGCCTTGAAGGGGCCCCAAGAGACCCAGTACTTC